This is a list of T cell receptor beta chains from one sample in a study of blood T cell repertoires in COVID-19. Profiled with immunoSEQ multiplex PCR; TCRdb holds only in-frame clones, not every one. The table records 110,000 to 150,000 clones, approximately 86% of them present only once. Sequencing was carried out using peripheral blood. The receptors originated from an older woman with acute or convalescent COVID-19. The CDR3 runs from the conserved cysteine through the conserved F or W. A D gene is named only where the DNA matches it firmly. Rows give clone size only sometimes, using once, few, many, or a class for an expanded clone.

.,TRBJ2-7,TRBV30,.,CAWSVAPFDEQYF,TGTGCCTGGAGTGTAGCCCCCTTTGACGAGCAGTACTTC
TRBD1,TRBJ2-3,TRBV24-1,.,CATSDTGGLGGDTQYF,TGTGCCACCAGTGACACAGGGGGCCTAGGAGGAGATACGCAGTATTTT
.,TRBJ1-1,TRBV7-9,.,CASSLSSMSTEAFF,TGTGCCAGCAGCTTATCCTCGATGAGCACTGAAGCTTTCTTT
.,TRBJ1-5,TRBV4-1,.,CASSQARDIQPQHF,TGCGCCAGCAGCCAAGCCAGGGACATTCAGCCCCAGCATTTT
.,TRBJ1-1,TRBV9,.,CASSDETGGTMNTEAFF,TGTGCCAGCAGCGACGAGACAGGAGGAACCATGAACACTGAAGCTTTCTTT
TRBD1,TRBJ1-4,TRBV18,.,CASSPPIRDRGKHGEKLFF,TGTGCCAGCTCACCACCTATCCGGGACAGGGGAAAACACGGTGAAAAACTGTTTTTT
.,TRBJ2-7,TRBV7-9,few,CASSIDTPGAYEQYF,TGTGCCAGCAGCATTGACACACCAGGCGCCTACGAGCAGTACTTC
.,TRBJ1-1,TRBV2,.,CASSESGHQGNTEAFF,TGTGCCAGCAGTGAAAGCGGGCACCAAGGGAACACTGAAGCTTTCTTT
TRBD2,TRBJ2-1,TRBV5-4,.,CASSSSGPYNEQFF,TGTGCCAGCAGCTCTAGCGGACCCTACAATGAGCAGTTCTTC
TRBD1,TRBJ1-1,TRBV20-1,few,CSAGTGVEAFF,TGCAGTGCTGGGACAGGGGTTGAAGCTTTCTTT
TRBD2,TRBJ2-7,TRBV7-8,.,CASSLASGASYEQYF,TGTGCCAGCAGCTTAGCTAGCGGGGCCTCCTACGAGCAGTACTTC
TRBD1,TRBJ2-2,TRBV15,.,CATSRGQGMGTGELFF,TGTGCCACCAGCAGGGGACAGGGGATGGGGACCGGGGAGCTGTTTTTT
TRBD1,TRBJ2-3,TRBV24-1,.,CATSEAGTGYTDTQYF,TGTGCCACGAGTGAAGCCGGGACAGGATACACAGATACGCAGTATTTT
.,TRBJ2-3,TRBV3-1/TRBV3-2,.,CASRNRGGTDTQYF,TGTGCCAGCAGAAACAGAGGGGGAACAGATACGCAGTATTTT